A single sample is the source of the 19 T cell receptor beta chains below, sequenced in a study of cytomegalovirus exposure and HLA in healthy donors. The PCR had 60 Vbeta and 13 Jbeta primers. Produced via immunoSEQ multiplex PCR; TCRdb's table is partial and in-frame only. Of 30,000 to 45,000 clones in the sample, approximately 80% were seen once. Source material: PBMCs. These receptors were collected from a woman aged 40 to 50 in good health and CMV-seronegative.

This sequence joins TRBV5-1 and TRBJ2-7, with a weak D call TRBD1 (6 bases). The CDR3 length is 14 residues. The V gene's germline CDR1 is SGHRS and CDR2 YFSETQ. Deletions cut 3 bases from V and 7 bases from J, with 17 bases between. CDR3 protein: CASSSVPTGLEQYF. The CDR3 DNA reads TGCGCCAGCAGCTCCGTCCCAACAGGGCTTGAGCAGTACTTC.

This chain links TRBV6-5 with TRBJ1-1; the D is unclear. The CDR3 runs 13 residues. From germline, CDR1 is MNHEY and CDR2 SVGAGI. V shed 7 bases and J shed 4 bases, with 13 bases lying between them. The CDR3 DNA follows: TGTGCCAGCAAGTTGCCCGGAGGCACTGAAGCTTTCTTT. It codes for CASKLPGGTEAFF.

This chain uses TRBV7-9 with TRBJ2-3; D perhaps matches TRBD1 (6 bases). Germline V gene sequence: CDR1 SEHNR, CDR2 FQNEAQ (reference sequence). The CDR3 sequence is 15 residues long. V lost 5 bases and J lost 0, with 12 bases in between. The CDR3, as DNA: TGTGCCAGCAGCCCACAGGGCTACAGCACAGATACGCAGTATTTT. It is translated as CASSPQGYSTDTQYF. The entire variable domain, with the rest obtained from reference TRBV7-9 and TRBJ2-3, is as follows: DTGVSQNPRHKITKRGQNVTFRCDPISEHNRLYWYRQTLGQGPEFLTYFQNEAQLEKSRLLSDRFSAERPKGSFSTLEIQRTEQGDSAMYLCASSPQGYSTDTQYFGPGTRLTVL.

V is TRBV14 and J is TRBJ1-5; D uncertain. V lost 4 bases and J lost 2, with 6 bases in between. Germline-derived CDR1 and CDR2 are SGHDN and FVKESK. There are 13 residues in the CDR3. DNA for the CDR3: TGTGCCAGCAGCCGTGCGGGCAATCAGCCCCAGCATTTT. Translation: CASSRAGNQPQHF. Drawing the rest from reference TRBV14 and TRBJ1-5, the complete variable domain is EAGVTQFPSHSVIEKGQTVTLRCDPISGHDNLYWYRRVMGKEIKFLLHFVKESKQDESGMPNNRFLAERTGGTYSTLKVQPAELEDSGVYFCASSRAGNQPQHFGDGTRLSIL.

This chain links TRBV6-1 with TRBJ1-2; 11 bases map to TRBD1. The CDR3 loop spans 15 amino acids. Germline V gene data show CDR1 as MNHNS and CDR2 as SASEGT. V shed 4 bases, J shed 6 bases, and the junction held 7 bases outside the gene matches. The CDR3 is CASSARTGGIDGYTF. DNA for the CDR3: TGTGCCAGCAGTGCGAGGACAGGGGGCATAGATGGCTACACCTTC.

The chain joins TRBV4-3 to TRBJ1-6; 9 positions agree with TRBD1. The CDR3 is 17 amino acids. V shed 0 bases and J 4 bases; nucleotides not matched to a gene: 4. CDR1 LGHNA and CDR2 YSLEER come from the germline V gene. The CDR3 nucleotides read TGCGCCAGCAGCCAAGATTCAGGGACAGGGTATAATTCACCCCTCCACTTT. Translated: CASSQDSGTGYNSPLHF.

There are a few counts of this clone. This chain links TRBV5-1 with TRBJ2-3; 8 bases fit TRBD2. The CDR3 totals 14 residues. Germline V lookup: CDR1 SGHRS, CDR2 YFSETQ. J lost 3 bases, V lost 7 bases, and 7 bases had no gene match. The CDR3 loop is CASVRGGSTDTQYF. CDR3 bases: TGCGCCAGCGTTCGCGGGGGGTCAACAGATACGCAGTATTTT.

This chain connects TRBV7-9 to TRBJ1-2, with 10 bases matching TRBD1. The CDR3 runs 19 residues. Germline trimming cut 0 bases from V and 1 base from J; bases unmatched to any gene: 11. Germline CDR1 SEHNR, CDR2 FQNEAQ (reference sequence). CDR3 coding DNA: TGTGCCAGCAGCTTAGCGCTATCTATGGACAGGGGGATTAACTATGGCTACACCTTC. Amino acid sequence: CASSLALSMDRGINYGYTF. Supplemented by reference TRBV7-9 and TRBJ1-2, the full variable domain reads DTGVSQNPRHKITKRGQNVTFRCDPISEHNRLYWYRQTLGQGPEFLTYFQNEAQLEKSRLLSDRFSAERPKGSFSTLEIQRTEQGDSAMYLCASSLALSMDRGINYGYTFGSGTRLTVV.

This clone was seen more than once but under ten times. CDR3 sequence reads: CSVGAPGNSPLHF. The CDR3 DNA reads TGCAGCGTAGGGGCCCCCGGGAATTCACCCCTCCACTTT. The chain links TRBV29-1 to TRBJ1-6; TRBD1 might be the D (5 bases). V lost 6 bases to trimming and J lost 7 bases, with 13 bases between them. The CDR3 covers 13 residues. Germline CDR1 reads SQVTM; CDR2 reads ANQGSEA.

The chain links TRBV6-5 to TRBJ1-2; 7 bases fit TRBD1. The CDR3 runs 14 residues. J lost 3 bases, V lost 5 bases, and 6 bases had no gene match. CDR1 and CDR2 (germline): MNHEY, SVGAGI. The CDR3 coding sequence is TGTGCCAGCAGTCGGACAGGAGGTCACTATGGCTACACCTTC. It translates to CASSRTGGHYGYTF.

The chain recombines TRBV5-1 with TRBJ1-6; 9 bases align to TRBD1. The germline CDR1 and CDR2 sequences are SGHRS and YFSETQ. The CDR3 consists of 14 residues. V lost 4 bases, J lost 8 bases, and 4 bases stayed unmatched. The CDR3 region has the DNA TGCGCCAGCAGCCGGGACAGGGATGATTCACCCCTCCACTTT. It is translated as CASSRDRDDSPLHF.

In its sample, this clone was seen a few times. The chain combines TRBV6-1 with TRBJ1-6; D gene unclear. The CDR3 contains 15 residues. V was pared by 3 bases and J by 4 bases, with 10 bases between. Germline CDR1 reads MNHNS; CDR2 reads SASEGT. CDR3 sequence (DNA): TGTGCCAGCAGTGACATGACACATTATAATTCACCCCTCCACTTT. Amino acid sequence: CASSDMTHYNSPLHF.

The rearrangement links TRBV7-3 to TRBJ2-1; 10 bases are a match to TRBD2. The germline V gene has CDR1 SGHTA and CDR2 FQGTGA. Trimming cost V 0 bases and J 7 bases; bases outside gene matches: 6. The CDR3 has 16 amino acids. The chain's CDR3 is CASSLTAGGPGNEQFF. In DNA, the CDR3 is TGTGCCAGCAGCTTAACAGCGGGGGGGCCGGGTAATGAGCAGTTCTTC.

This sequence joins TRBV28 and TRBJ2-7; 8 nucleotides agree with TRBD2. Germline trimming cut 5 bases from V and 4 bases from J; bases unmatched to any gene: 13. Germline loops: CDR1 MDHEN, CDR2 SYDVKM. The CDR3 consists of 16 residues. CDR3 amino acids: CASSPLLSGGSYEQYV. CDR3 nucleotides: TGTGCCAGCAGTCCCCTCCTCAGCGGGGGTTCTTACGAGCAGTACGTC.

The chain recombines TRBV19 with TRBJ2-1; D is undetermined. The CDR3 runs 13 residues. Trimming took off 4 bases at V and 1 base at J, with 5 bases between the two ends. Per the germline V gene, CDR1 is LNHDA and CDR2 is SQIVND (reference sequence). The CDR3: CASSRGSYNEQFF. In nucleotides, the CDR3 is TGTGCCAGTAGTAGAGGATCCTACAATGAGCAGTTCTTC.

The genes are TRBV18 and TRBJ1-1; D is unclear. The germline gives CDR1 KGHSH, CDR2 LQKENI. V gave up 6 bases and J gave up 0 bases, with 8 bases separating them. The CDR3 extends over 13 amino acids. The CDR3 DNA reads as TGTGCCAGCTCGTTACATGTGAACACTGAAGCTTTCTTT. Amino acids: CASSLHVNTEAFF.

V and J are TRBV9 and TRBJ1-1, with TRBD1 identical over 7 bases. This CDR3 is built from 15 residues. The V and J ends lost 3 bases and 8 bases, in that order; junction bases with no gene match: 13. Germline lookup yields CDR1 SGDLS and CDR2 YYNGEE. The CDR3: CASSAGQAASREAFF. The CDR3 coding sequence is TGTGCCAGCAGCGCCGGACAGGCTGCCTCACGCGAAGCTTTCTTT.

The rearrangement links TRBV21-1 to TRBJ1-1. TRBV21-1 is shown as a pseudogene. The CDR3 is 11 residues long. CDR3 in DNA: TGTGCCAGCAGCATAGGTTCGAGGGCTTTCTTT. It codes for CASSIGSRAFF.

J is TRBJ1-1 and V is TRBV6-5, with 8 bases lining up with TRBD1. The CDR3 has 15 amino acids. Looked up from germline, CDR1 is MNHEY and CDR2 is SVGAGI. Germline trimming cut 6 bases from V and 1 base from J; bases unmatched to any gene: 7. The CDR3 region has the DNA TGTGCCAGCAGCCAAATCGGACAGGGGAACACTGAAGCTTTCTTT. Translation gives CASSQIGQGNTEAFF.